These T cell receptor beta chains were read from a single sample in a study of blood T cell repertoires in COVID-19. Clones were read by immunoSEQ multiplex PCR, and TCRdb kept only the in-frame ones, dropping some. The sample contains some 250,000 clones, more than 70% of which appear only once. Sequencing was done on a sample of peripheral blood. The receptor source for this set is a woman between 18 and 30 years old with acute or convalescent COVID-19. Each CDR3 is given with its conserved first and last residue.

TRBV3-1/TRBV3-2	CASSHSGTGVTGELFF
TRBV6-2/TRBV6-3	CASSFLARIPAYEQYF
TRBV4-3	CASSQDRRYEQYF
TRBV28	CASSSGQGYGYTF
TRBV5-1	CASSLATGVNDSPLHF
TRBV18	CASSPRLAGGDEQFF
TRBV5-1	CASSSTSGSFNEQFF
TRBV2	CASREDSYEQYF
TRBV11-2	CASSLDGGNSPLHF
TRBV7-3	CASSPRLSSYEQYF
TRBV7-9	CASSLSTGSNQPQHF
TRBV4-3	CASSPPGPSGRGEQYF
TRBV19	CASSIIGGTEAFF
TRBV7-9	CASTGGVEQYF
TRBV5-1	CASSRTSGGGEQFF
TRBV27	CASSFLDSPLHF
TRBV5-1	CASSLIAGGLGNEQFF
TRBV12-3/TRBV12-4	CASSLFQGIEAFF
TRBV18	CASSPMTAEYEQYF
TRBV27	CASSLTGTGSYGYTF
TRBV18	CASSPPDYIYEQYF
TRBV12-3/TRBV12-4	CASRGGLITEAFF
TRBV5-1	CASSQEGGTEAFF
TRBV5-1	CASSLQRESNYNEQFF
TRBV6-5	CASRGQGKDQPQHF
TRBV28	CASTRRSDTQYF
TRBV5-4	CASSSGGVYNEQFF
TRBV15	CATSKGGQAYNEQYF
TRBV6-4	CASSEEGGRRTFF
TRBV20-1	CSGLDSYEQYF